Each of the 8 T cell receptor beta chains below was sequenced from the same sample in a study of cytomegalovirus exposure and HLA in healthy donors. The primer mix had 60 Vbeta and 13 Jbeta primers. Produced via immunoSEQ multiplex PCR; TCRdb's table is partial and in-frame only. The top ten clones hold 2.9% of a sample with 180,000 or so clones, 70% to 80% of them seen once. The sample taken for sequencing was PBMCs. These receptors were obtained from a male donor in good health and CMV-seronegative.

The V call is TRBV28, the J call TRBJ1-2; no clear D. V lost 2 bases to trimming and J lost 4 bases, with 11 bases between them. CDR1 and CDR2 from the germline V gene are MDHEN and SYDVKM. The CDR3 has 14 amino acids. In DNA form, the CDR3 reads TGTGCCAGCAGTTTAACAGCAGAGGGCTATGGCTACACCTTC. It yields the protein CASSLTAEGYGYTF.

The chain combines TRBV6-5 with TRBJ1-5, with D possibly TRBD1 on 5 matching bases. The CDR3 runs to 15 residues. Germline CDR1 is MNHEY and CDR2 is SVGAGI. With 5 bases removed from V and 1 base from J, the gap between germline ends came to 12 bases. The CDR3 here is CASSPGQGSNQPQHF. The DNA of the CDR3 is TGTGCCAGCAGTCCCGGGCAGGGAAGCAATCAGCCCCAGCATTTT.

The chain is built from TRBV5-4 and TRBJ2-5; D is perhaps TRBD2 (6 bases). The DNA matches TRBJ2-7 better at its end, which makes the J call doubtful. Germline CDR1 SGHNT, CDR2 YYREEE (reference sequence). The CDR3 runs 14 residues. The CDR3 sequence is CASSFSSGSYEQYF. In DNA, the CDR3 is TGTGCCAGCAGCTTTAGTAGCGGCTCCTACGAGCAGTACTTC.

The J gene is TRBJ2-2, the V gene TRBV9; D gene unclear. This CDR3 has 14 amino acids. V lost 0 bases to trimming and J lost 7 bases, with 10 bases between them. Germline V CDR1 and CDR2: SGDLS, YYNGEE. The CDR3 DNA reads TGTGCCAGCAGCGTAGACTTAGTAATCGGGGAGCTGTTTTTT. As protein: CASSVDLVIGELFF.

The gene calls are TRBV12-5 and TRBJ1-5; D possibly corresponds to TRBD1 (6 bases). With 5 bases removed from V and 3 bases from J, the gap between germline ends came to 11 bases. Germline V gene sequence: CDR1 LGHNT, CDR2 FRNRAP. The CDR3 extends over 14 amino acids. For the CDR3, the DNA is TGTGCTAGTGGTGAGGGGGGGATCAATCAGCCCCAGCATTTT. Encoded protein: CASGEGGINQPQHF.

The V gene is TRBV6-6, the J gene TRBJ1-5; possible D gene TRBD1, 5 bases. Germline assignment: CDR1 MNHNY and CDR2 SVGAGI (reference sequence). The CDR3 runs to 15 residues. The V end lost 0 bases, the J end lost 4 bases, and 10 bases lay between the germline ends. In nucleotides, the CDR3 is TGTGCCAGCAGTTACTCCTGGGGCGGAAATCAGCCCCAGCATTTT. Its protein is CASSYSWGGNQPQHF.

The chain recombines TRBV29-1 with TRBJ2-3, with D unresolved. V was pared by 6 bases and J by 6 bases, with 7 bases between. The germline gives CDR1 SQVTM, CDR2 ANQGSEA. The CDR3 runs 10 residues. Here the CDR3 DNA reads TGCAGCGTCGCAGTCGATACGCAGTATTTT. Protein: CSVAVDTQYF.

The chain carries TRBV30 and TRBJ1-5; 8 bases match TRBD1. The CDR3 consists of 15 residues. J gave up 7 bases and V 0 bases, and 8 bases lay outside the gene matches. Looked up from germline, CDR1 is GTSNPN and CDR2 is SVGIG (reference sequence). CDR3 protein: CAWSVGTGGNQPQHF. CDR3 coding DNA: TGTGCCTGGAGTGTTGGGACAGGAGGGAACCAGCCCCAGCATTTT.